The 28 T cell receptor beta chains reported below all come from one sample, sequenced in a study of T cells in Graves' hyperthyroidism and ophthalmopathy. RNA transcripts yielded amplified TCR beta CDR3 regions. Researchers ran a first-round RT-PCR on the TCR CDR3 using the HTBI primer set. One entry per CDR3 protein results from TCRdb running MiXCR on the multiplex PCR reads. The data contain approximately 400,000 distinct CDR3 sequences, roughly 14% of them singletons. Material: blood. The source of these receptors is a young man with Graves' hyperthyroidism that later progressed to Graves' ophthalmopathy.

This clonotype was seen a few times. This chain connects TRBV12-3 or TRBV12-4 to TRBJ2-1; D not resolved. The CDR3 runs 15 residues. Trimming pared 5 bases from V and 1 base from J, leaving 12 bases between. CDR3 DNA sequence: TGTGCCAGCAGTAAGGACGTCGGTTCCTACAATGAGCAGTTCTTC. Amino acids: CASSKDVGSYNEQFF.

This clonotype was picked up a small number of times. The CDR3 nucleotides are TGTGCCAGCAGCTTAGACTTACGCAGCAATCAGCCCCAGCATTTT. This encodes CASSLDLRSNQPQHF. V gene TRBV7-2 combines with J gene TRBJ1-5; D is unresolved. The length of the CDR3 is 15 residues. The V gene's germline CDR1 is SGHTA and CDR2 FQGNSA. V dropped 1 base and J dropped 1 base, with 8 bases sitting between them. The complete variable domain, with remaining parts taken from reference TRBV7-2 and TRBJ1-5, reads GAGVSQSPSNKVTEKGKDVELRCDPISGHTALYWYRQSLGQGLEFLIYFQGNSAPDKSGLPSDRFSAERTGGSVSTLTIQRTQQEDSAVYLCASSLDLRSNQPQHFGDGTRLSIL.

CDR3 sequence: CASSNRVGEAFF. In DNA, the CDR3 is TGTGCCAGCAGCAACAGGGTAGGTGAAGCTTTCTTT. This chain links TRBV7-2 with TRBJ1-1; D might be TRBD1 (6 bases). The CDR3 extends over 12 amino acids. Trimming removed 5 bases from V and 7 bases from J, with 11 bases in between. Germline assignment: CDR1 SGHTA and CDR2 FQGNSA.

This clonotype was picked up many times. The chain employs TRBV28 and TRBJ1-2; D perhaps matches TRBD1 (6 bases). Trimming shortened V by 7 bases and J by 4 bases, and 10 bases separated the two germline ends. CDR1 is MDHEN, CDR2 SYDVKM, per germline. This CDR3 spans 12 amino acids. CDR3 sequence (DNA): TGTGCCAGCAATACCAGGGGCTATGGCTACACCTTC. The encoded protein is CASNTRGYGYTF.

The chain is built from TRBV9 and TRBJ2-1; TRBD1 agrees at 8 bases. Germline V gene lookup returns CDR1 SGDLS and CDR2 YYNGEE. V was clipped by 0 bases and J by 5 bases; unmatched bases: 4. This CDR3 region has 15 residues. As DNA, the CDR3 is TGTGCCAGCAGCGTAGCTCCGGACAGGGACAATGAGCAGTTCTTC. Translated, it gives CASSVAPDRDNEQFF.

This clonotype was observed many times. V gene TRBV28 combines with J gene TRBJ1-1, with D hard to call. CDR1 and CDR2 (germline): MDHEN, SYDVKM. The V end lost 6 bases, the J end lost 1 base, and 9 bases lay between the germline ends. The CDR3 runs 13 residues. The CDR3 loop reads CASRWAQNTEAFF. The CDR3 nucleotides read TGTGCCAGCAGATGGGCGCAGAACACTGAAGCTTTCTTT.

The chain is built from TRBV20-1 and TRBJ2-3; TRBD2 matches 7 bases. Germline values: CDR1 DFQATT, CDR2 SNEGSKA (reference sequence). CDR3 size: 14 residues. V lost 2 bases to trimming and J lost 1 base; unmatched junction nucleotides: 3. CDR3 region: CSARNSGGTDTQYF. CDR3 bases: TGCAGTGCTAGAAACAGCGGGGGCACAGATACGCAGTATTTT.

This clonotype was observed a few times. The DNA for the CDR3 is TGCGCCAGCAGCCAAGTTGGGGCGGGGGACACTGAAGCTTTCTTT. This encodes CASSQVGAGDTEAFF. V usage is TRBV4-1 and J usage is TRBJ1-1; TRBD1 is a possible D gene (5 bases). This CDR3 has 15 residues. The V end was cut by 1 base, the J end by 3 bases, with 12 bases between. Per germline, CDR1 MGHRA and CDR2 YSYEKL.

This clonotype came up many times. The chain recombines TRBV2 with TRBJ1-5; D not resolved. With 6 bases removed from V and 0 bases from J, the gap between germline ends came to 6 bases. Germline values: CDR1 SNHLY, CDR2 FYNNEI. This CDR3 comprises 13 residues. CDR3 sequence reads: CASRADSNQPQHF. DNA for the CDR3: TGTGCCAGCAGGGCGGATAGCAATCAGCCCCAGCATTTT.

This clonotype was picked up a small number of times. V usage is TRBV13 and J usage is TRBJ2-7; perhaps TRBD1 as D (5 bases). Trimming pared 4 bases from V and 5 bases from J, leaving 21 bases between. The CDR3 runs to 16 residues. Per the germline V gene, CDR1 is PRHDT and CDR2 is FYEKMQ (reference sequence). CDR3 sequence reads: CASSSPGAQGAHEQYF. CDR3 DNA sequence: TGTGCCAGCAGCTCACCCGGTGCGCAGGGCGCCCACGAGCAGTACTTC.

This clonotype was detected only a few times. J is TRBJ1-1 and V is TRBV3-1, with 10 bases fitting TRBD1. Per germline, CDR1 LGHDT and CDR2 YNNKEL (reference sequence). CDR3 length equals 17 residues. V lost 1 base and J lost 1; bases outside the gene matches: 6. CDR3 DNA: TGTGCCAGCAGCCAAGCAGACAGGGGGCTCGGGAACACTGAAGCTTTCTTT. It is translated as CASSQADRGLGNTEAFF.

The table lists this clonotype with a few counts. A much bigger clone sits one base away, suggesting this may be a read error. V usage is TRBV18 and J usage is TRBJ2-3; tentatively, D is TRBD2 (5 bases). Germline loops: CDR1 KGHSH, CDR2 LQKENI. The CDR3 covers 15 residues. Trimming shortened V by 6 bases and J by 5 bases, and 18 bases separated the two germline ends. The CDR3 coding sequence is TGTGCCAGCTCGCCCCGGGAAGCTCGGGAAGATACGCAGTATTTT. It is translated as CASSPREAREDTQYF.

The rearrangement joins TRBV13 to TRBJ2-7, with TRBD1 as a possible D gene (6 bases). Trimming took off 0 bases at V and 2 bases at J, with 11 bases between the two ends. Germline-derived CDR1 and CDR2 are PRHDT and FYEKMQ (reference sequence). The CDR3 has 15 amino acids. This chain's CDR3 is CASSLGRQVPYEQYF. The CDR3 DNA reads TGTGCCAGCAGCTTAGGCCGACAGGTCCCCTACGAGCAGTACTTC.

This rearrangement joins TRBV27 to TRBJ1-2, with D tentatively TRBD1 (5 bases). V lost 4 bases and J lost 8, with 11 bases in between. The V gene's germline CDR1 is MNHEY and CDR2 SMNVEV (reference sequence). The CDR3 contains 12 residues. The CDR3 here is CASSSDRIGYTF. CDR3 nucleotide sequence: TGTGCCAGCAGTTCCGACAGAATCGGCTACACCTTC.

This clonotype was seen many times. The genes are TRBV18 and TRBJ2-1; TRBD1 matches at 7 bases. Germline lookup yields CDR1 KGHSH and CDR2 LQKENI. The CDR3 is 12 residues long. V was pared by 3 bases and J by 10 bases, with 3 bases of the junction left unmatched. CDR3 bases: TGTGCCAGCTCACCGGGGACAGACGAGCAGTTCTTC. Its translation is CASSPGTDEQFF.

Comments on this clonotype: This may come from a read error, since a much larger clone is one base off. J is TRBJ1-2 and V is TRBV27; D might be TRBD1 (6 bases). Germline assignment: CDR1 MNHEY and CDR2 SMNVEV (reference sequence). Trimming cost V 3 bases and J 6 bases, with 20 bases left between them. The CDR3 is 16 residues long. The CDR3 bases are TGTGCCAGCAGTTTGGGCCCAGGGGACGTTGTGAATGGCTACACCTTC. Its translation is CASSLGPGDVVNGYTF.

The chain has TRBV6-2 or TRBV6-3 and TRBJ1-6; D remains unclear. The length of the CDR3 is 22 residues. Deletions cut 0 bases from V and 0 bases from J, with 24 bases between. Germline V CDR1 and CDR2: MNHEY, SVGEGT. CDR3 DNA: TGTGCCAGCAGTTACTCGACTCGGACCCGGACCGGGCCCAGCTCCTATAATTCACCCCTCCACTTT. Translation: CASSYSTRTRTGPSSYNSPLHF.

This clonotype was seen a few times. The genes are TRBV27 and TRBJ2-5; D is uncertain. The CDR3 sequence is 15 residues long. Trimming took 7 bases from V and 5 from J, leaving 20 bases between them. CDR1 and CDR2 (germline): MNHEY, SMNVEV (reference sequence). The CDR3: CASKLTRPFSETQYF. Written as DNA, the CDR3 is TGTGCCAGCAAACTGACAAGGCCCTTCTCTGAGACCCAGTACTTC.

Concerning this clonotype itself: One junction end disagrees with the germline gene, perhaps due to a read error. The J gene is TRBJ2-1, the V gene TRBV3-1; D perhaps matches TRBD2 (6 bases). CDR1 and CDR2 from the germline V gene are LGHDT and YNNKEL (reference sequence). The CDR3 length is 18 residues. CDR3 nucleotides: TGTGCCAGCAACCAAAAGGGAGGTCCGGTAAGCTCCTACAATGAGCAGTTCTTC. Translation: CASNQKGGPVSSYNEQFF.

This clonotype turned up a few times. V usage is TRBV28 and J usage is TRBJ2-1; D remains ambiguous. Germline V CDR1 and CDR2: MDHEN, SYDVKM. The length of the CDR3 is 13 residues. Trimming pared 6 bases from V and 12 bases from J, leaving 18 bases between. The CDR3 sequence is CASRLGSGVSQFF. The CDR3 nucleotides are TGTGCCAGCAGGCTGGGATCTGGAGTCTCGCAGTTCTTC.

The sample holds many counts of this clonotype. The chain is built from TRBV7-9 and TRBJ2-2, with D unclear. The length of the CDR3 is 12 residues. V was shortened by 5 bases and J by 8 bases, with 9 bases between the two germline ends. Looked up from germline, CDR1 is SEHNR and CDR2 is FQNEAQ (reference sequence). The CDR3 bases are TGTGCCAGCAGCCCTAAGACTGGGGAGCTGTTTTTT. This translates into CASSPKTGELFF.

At least ten counts were recorded for this clonotype. The CDR3 is CASKTPGRITEAFF. The CDR3 DNA reads as TGTGCCAGCAAAACACCAGGGCGTATCACTGAAGCTTTCTTT. The gene calls are TRBV11-2 and TRBJ1-1, with D perhaps TRBD1 (5 bases). The CDR3 extends over 14 amino acids. Trimming took off 7 bases at V and 4 bases at J, with 16 bases between the two ends. Germline V gene data show CDR1 as SGHAT and CDR2 as FQNNGV.

This clonotype was recorded a few times. The chain joins TRBV6-2 or TRBV6-3 to TRBJ2-2; the D call may be TRBD1 or TRBD2 (5 bases each). The CDR3 runs 12 residues. V lost 6 bases to trimming and J lost 4 bases, with 6 bases between them. CDR1 is MNHEY and CDR2 is SVGEGT in the germline V gene. The CDR3 is CASRGVTGELFF. The DNA for the CDR3 is TGTGCCAGCAGGGGGGTCACCGGGGAGCTGTTTTTT.

This clonotype came up a few times. The J gene is TRBJ2-3, the V gene TRBV5-1; D gene ambiguous. The CDR3 has 13 amino acids. Germline-derived CDR1 and CDR2 are SGHRS and YFSETQ. The V end lost 0 bases, the J end lost 4 bases, and 6 bases lay between the germline ends. CDR3 in DNA: TGCGCCAGCAGCTTGGTCAGAGCAGATACGCAGTATTTT. It translates to CASSLVRADTQYF.

This clonotype has more than one count but fewer than ten. The V gene is TRBV6-1, the J gene TRBJ1-4; possibly TRBD1 for D (5 bases). The CDR3 covers 17 residues. Germline CDR1 reads MNHNS; CDR2 reads SASEGT. V lost 5 bases and J lost 4, with 20 bases in between. The CDR3 DNA follows: TGTGCCAGCAGTACGCTTCCTGGCAGGGTGAATAATGAAAAACTGTTTTTT. Amino acids: CASSTLPGRVNNEKLFF.

The chain employs TRBV10-3 and TRBJ2-1; 7 bases align to TRBD2. Germline-derived CDR1 and CDR2 are ENHRY and SYGVKD. V was clipped by 9 bases and J by 0 bases; unmatched bases: 5. This CDR3 is 14 amino acids long. CDR3: CAIWGGNSYNEQFF. CDR3 nucleotide sequence: TGTGCCATTTGGGGAGGGAACTCCTACAATGAGCAGTTCTTC.

This clonotype was counted only a few times. A much bigger clone sits one base away, suggesting this may be a read error. The rearrangement links TRBV28 to TRBJ2-3, with D maybe TRBD1 (5 bases). Trimming pared 2 bases from V and 2 bases from J, leaving 11 bases between. This CDR3 has 15 residues. Looked up from germline, CDR1 is MDHEN and CDR2 is SYDVKM. CDR3 sequence reads: CASSLGRVLTDTQYF. The CDR3 nucleotides read TGTGCCAGCAGTTTAGGCAGGGTACTCACAGATACGCAGTATTTT.

There are a few counts of this clonotype. V is TRBV20-1 and J is TRBJ2-1; TRBD2 aligns across 10 bases. In germline, CDR1 is DFQATT, CDR2 SNEGSKA (reference sequence). The CDR3 loop spans 16 amino acids. With V trimmed by 3 bases and J by 2 bases, 7 bases remained unmatched. The CDR3 DNA reads as TGCAGTGCTAGCGTGGTAGCGGGGGGCACCTACAATGAGCAGTTCTTC. Translating it yields CSASVVAGGTYNEQFF.